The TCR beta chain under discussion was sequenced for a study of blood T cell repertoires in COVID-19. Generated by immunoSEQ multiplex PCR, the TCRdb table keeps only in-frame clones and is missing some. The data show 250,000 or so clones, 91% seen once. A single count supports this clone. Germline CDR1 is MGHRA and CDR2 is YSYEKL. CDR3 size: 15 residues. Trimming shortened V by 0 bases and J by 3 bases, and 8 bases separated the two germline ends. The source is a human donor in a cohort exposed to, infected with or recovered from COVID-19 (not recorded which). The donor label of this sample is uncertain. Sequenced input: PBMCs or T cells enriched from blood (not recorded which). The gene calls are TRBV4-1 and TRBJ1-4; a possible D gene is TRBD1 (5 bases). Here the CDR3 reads CASSQEEGANEKLFF. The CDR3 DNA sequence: TGCGCCAGCAGCCAAGAGGAAGGGGCTAATGAAAAACTGTTTTTT.